This T cell receptor (beta chain) was sequenced for a study of cytomegalovirus exposure and HLA in healthy donors. Regarding the study as a whole: TCR beta sequences numbering more than 15,000 were associated with HLA alleles at 0.05 false discovery rate in a later analysis.

PCR was performed using 60 Vbeta and 13 Jbeta primers. Authors' methods: A later analysis counted about 80 million unique TCR beta chains, around 10 million shared. Sequenced by immunoSEQ multiplex PCR; TCRdb stores in-frame clones only, minus some. V and J calls and clone size are given by that table; D and trimming were obtained from the DNA. Of around 170,000 clones in the sample, around 77% are singletons; the top ten hold approximately 2%. The CDR3 runs 15 residues. Germline values: CDR1 SGHRS, CDR2 YFSETQ. Unmatched junction bases numbered 8, after V lost 6 bases and J lost 5 bases. As for this clone: The antigen remains undetermined.

The chain combines TRBV5-1 with TRBJ2-1, with 10 bases fitting TRBD2. This sequence was found in a woman aged 25 to 39 in good health and CMV-seronegative. The sequenced sample was PBMCs. The CDR3 coding sequence is TGCGCCAGCACGGACATAGCGGGGGGTCACAATGAGCAGTTCTTC. Protein sequence: CASTDIAGGHNEQFF. Full variable domain (rest looked up from reference TRBV5-1 and TRBJ2-1): KAGVTQTPRYLIKTRGQQVTLSCSPISGHRSVSWYQQTPGQGLQFLFEYFSETQRNKGNFPGRFSGRQFSNSRSEMNVSTLELGDSALYLCASTDIAGGHNEQFFGPGTRLTVL.